The clone carrying this T cell receptor (beta chain) has ten or more counts. V lost 1 base to trimming and J lost 0 bases; unmatched junction nucleotides: 8. The CDR3 consists of 18 residues. Looked up from germline, CDR1 is DFQATT and CDR2 is SNEGSKA (reference sequence). Individual cDNA molecules carried attached unique molecular identifiers. In TCRdb, the 5' RACE reads were re-called with MiXCR into one record per CDR3 protein. The sample lists about 94,000 distinct CDR3 sequences, around 13% occurring once. This sample is drawn from a study of early T cells in non-severe SARS-CoV-2 infection. Sequencing was performed on whole blood. The chain uses TRBV20-1 and TRBJ1-5, with 11 positions matching TRBD1. The source of this sequence is an adult who was a healthcare worker with PCR-confirmed SARS-CoV-2 infection or an uninfected control (not recorded which). The CDR3 protein is CSARATPGQGVSNQPQHF. The CDR3, as DNA: TGCAGTGCTAGAGCTACTCCGGGACAGGGGGTTAGCAATCAGCCCCAGCATTTT.